This passage covers 26 T cell receptor beta chains from one sample sequenced in a study of T cells after yellow fever vaccination. TCRdb re-analysed the 5' RACE reads in MiXCR, keeping a single row per CDR3 protein. There are about 340,000 distinct CDR3 sequences in the sample; roughly 4% occur only once, and approximately 24% lies in the top ten. The sequences come from PBMCs, collected 5 days after the yellow fever booster vaccination. These receptors were obtained from a man aged 18 to 29 who received the YFV17D yellow fever vaccine.

This clonotype was seen a handful of times. The chain employs TRBV4-3 and TRBJ2-6; D unclear. From germline, CDR1 is LGHNA and CDR2 YSLEER. CDR3 length: 16 residues. The V gene lost 0 bases and the J gene lost 1 base, with 7 bases spanning the gap. The CDR3 loop is CASSQDLGSGANVLTF. In DNA, the CDR3 is TGCGCCAGCAGCCAAGATCTTGGGTCTGGGGCCAACGTCCTGACTTTC.

This clonotype appeared many times. The chain combines TRBV6-2 or TRBV6-3 with TRBJ1-2, with 7 bases matching TRBD1. The germline gives CDR1 MNHEY, CDR2 SVGEGT. The CDR3 covers 15 residues. V trimming: 1 base; J trimming: 3 bases; junction bases outside the gene matches: 5. The CDR3 nucleotides read TGTGCCAGCAGTTACTTACAGGGGATCGACTATGGCTACACCTTC. It encodes CASSYLQGIDYGYTF.

This clonotype was picked up a small number of times. The chain couples TRBV15 to TRBJ2-1; D not certain. The CDR3 totals 14 residues. Germline CDR1 reads LNHNV; CDR2 reads YYDKDF (reference sequence). V was clipped by 0 bases and J by 8 bases, with 11 bases between them. CDR3: CATSRDNQRDEQFF. CDR3 nucleotide sequence: TGTGCCACCAGCAGAGATAACCAAAGGGATGAGCAGTTCTTC. The whole variable domain, filled in from reference TRBV15 and TRBJ2-1, reads DAMVIQNPRYQVTQFGKPVTLSCSQTLNHNVMYWYQQKSSQAPKLLFHYYDKDFNNEADTPDNFQSRRPNTSFCFLDIRSPGLGDTAMYLCATSRDNQRDEQFFGPGTRLTVL.

This clonotype came up many times. The chain carries TRBV7-9 and TRBJ1-4; 8 nucleotides match TRBD1. Germline V gene data show CDR1 as SEHNR and CDR2 as FQNEAQ (reference sequence). The ends lost 3 bases at V and 7 bases at J; junction bases unmatched: 4. CDR3 length: 14 amino acids. The CDR3 DNA is TGTGCCAGCAGCTTGACAGGGGATGGTGAAAAACTGTTTTTT. This translates into CASSLTGDGEKLFF.

The rearrangement links TRBV5-1 to TRBJ2-5; D not resolved. Trimming stripped 4 bases from V and 3 bases from J, with 16 bases between. Per the germline V gene, CDR1 is SGHRS and CDR2 is YFSETQ. CDR3 length equals 15 residues. The CDR3 DNA follows: TGCGCCAGCAGCCTTGCAGTCCTGTCGGAAGAGACCCAGTACTTC. Amino acid sequence: CASSLAVLSEETQYF.

The chain employs TRBV7-9 and TRBJ1-4; TRBD1 agrees at 7 bases. Germline CDR1 is SEHNR and CDR2 is FQNEAQ (reference sequence). CDR3 length equals 14 residues. After removal of 3 bases from V and 8 bases from J, the junction contained 6 bases not matched to a gene. Here the CDR3 reads CASSLTGFAEKLFF. The CDR3 nucleotides are TGTGCCAGCAGCTTGACAGGGTTTGCGGAAAAACTGTTTTTT.

This clonotype was seen many times. The chain joins TRBV5-1 to TRBJ1-6, with D perhaps TRBD1 (5 bases). The CDR3 spans 18 residues. V gave up 5 bases and J gave up 0 bases, with 18 bases separating them. Looked up from germline, CDR1 is SGHRS and CDR2 is YFSETQ. CDR3 nucleotide sequence: TGCGCCAGCAGTTACCTTCCGGGACTTAGCTCCTATAATTCACCCCTCCACTTT. Its protein is CASSYLPGLSSYNSPLHF. The variable domain in full, with the rest retrieved from reference TRBV5-1 and TRBJ1-6, is KAGVTQTPRYLIKTRGQQVTLSCSPISGHRSVSWYQQTPGQGLQFLFEYFSETQRNKGNFPGRFSGRQFSNSRSEMNVSTLELGDSALYLCASSYLPGLSSYNSPLHFGNGTRLTVT.

This clonotype was counted at least ten times. This chain joins TRBV3-1 and TRBJ2-2, with TRBD2 as a possible D gene (6 bases). The CDR3 spans 15 residues. Germline assignment: CDR1 LGHDT and CDR2 YNNKEL (reference sequence). The V end lost 1 base, the J end lost 8 bases, and 14 bases lay between the germline ends. The DNA of the CDR3 is TGTGCCAGCAGCCAAGGATGGAGGGGCCCGGGGGAGCTGTTTTTT. Its protein product is CASSQGWRGPGELFF.

This clonotype was detected a few times. The chain combines TRBV27 with TRBJ2-5; possibly TRBD2 for D (5 bases). The V end was cut by 7 bases, the J end by 4 bases, with 19 bases between. The CDR3 covers 15 residues. CDR1 is MNHEY, CDR2 SMNVEV, per germline (reference sequence). The CDR3 coding sequence is TGTGCCAGCACCCCGACGGCGGGTAGGGTAGAGACCCAGTACTTC. It is translated as CASTPTAGRVETQYF.

This clonotype was observed many times. The chain carries TRBV5-6 and TRBJ2-1; 11 nucleotides align to TRBD2. The ends lost 4 bases at V and 0 bases at J; junction bases unmatched: 3. The CDR3 spans 16 residues. Germline V gene data show CDR1 as SGHDT and CDR2 as YYEEEE. The CDR3: CASSLGLAGSYNEQFF. The CDR3 DNA reads TGTGCCAGCAGCCTAGGACTAGCGGGCTCCTACAATGAGCAGTTCTTC.

V and J are TRBV7-2 and TRBJ2-7; D is possibly TRBD2 (6 bases). The CDR3 sequence is 13 residues long. Germline lookup yields CDR1 SGHTA and CDR2 FQGNSA. V lost 2 bases to trimming and J lost 2 bases, with 7 bases between them. Written as DNA, the CDR3 is TGTGCCAGCAGCTTATCTAGCGCCTACGAGCAGTACGTC. Its translation: CASSLSSAYEQYV.

The chain carries TRBV5-1 and TRBJ2-7; TRBD1 is a possible D gene (5 bases). This CDR3 comprises 13 residues. V was trimmed by 7 bases and J by 5 bases, leaving 16 bases between them. Germline V lookup: CDR1 SGHRS, CDR2 YFSETQ. Written as DNA, the CDR3 is TGCGCCAGCCAATCCGACAGATTCCACGAGCAGTACTTC. Its protein is CASQSDRFHEQYF.

Many counts were recorded for this clonotype. V and J are TRBV5-1 and TRBJ1-1; D is unclear. The CDR3 contains 9 residues. Trimming removed 7 bases from V and 8 bases from J, with 6 bases in between. Germline V gives CDR1 SGHRS, CDR2 YFSETQ. CDR3 loop: CASPLEAFF. The CDR3 nucleotides read TGCGCCAGCCCGCTCGAAGCTTTCTTT.

This sequence joins TRBV6-6 and TRBJ2-5; 12 positions agree with TRBD1. The CDR3 length is 14 residues. Trimming at V came to 9 bases and at J to 6 bases, leaving 8 bases not matched to a gene. Germline-derived CDR1 and CDR2 are MNHNY and SVGAGI (reference sequence). CDR3 residues: CASLRGQGAQTQYF. The DNA of the CDR3 is TGTGCCAGTCTCAGGGGACAGGGGGCACAGACCCAGTACTTC.

Turning to this clonotype: This may arise from a read error, as a much more abundant clone is one base away. The chain joins TRBV2 to TRBJ1-5; the D gene is possibly TRBD1 (6 bases). The CDR3 length is 15 residues. Trimming took off 4 bases at V and 0 bases at J, with 10 bases between the two ends. Germline V CDR1 and CDR2: SNHLY, FYNNEI. The CDR3, as DNA: TGTGCCAGCAGTGTAGGGGGTTATAGCAATCAGCCCCAGCATTTT. This encodes CASSVGGYSNQPQHF.

This clonotype was observed many times. The gene calls are TRBV5-1 and TRBJ2-1, with 10 bases that match TRBD2. The CDR3 is 15 residues long. V was clipped by 0 bases and J by 8 bases; unmatched bases: 5. Per the germline V gene, CDR1 is SGHRS and CDR2 is YFSETQ. CDR3 nucleotide sequence: TGCGCCAGCAGCTTGGCCAGCGGGGGGGCTGATGAGCAGTTCTTC. Residues: CASSLASGGADEQFF.

The chain uses TRBV7-2 and TRBJ2-1; D not resolved. The CDR3 is 14 residues long. Per germline, CDR1 SGHTA and CDR2 FQGNSA. With 6 bases removed from V and 0 bases from J, the gap between germline ends came to 9 bases. The CDR3 spells CASRVGRSYNEQFF. The CDR3 DNA reads as TGTGCCAGCAGAGTCGGGCGCTCCTACAATGAGCAGTTCTTC.

CDR3 nucleotides: TGTGCCTGGAGTGTGGGAGGAATTAGAGAGACCCAGTACTTC. Translated: CAWSVGGIRETQYF. The chain joins TRBV30 to TRBJ2-5; TRBD2 is a possible D gene (6 bases). Germline V gene data show CDR1 as GTSNPN and CDR2 as SVGIG (reference sequence). The CDR3 sequence is 14 residues long. Trimming shortened V by 0 bases and J by 4 bases, and 12 bases separated the two germline ends. The full variable domain, in which reference TRBV30 and TRBJ2-5 provide the parts outside the CDR3, is SQTIHQWPATLVQPVGSPLSLECTVEGTSNPNLYWYRQAAGRGLQLLFYSVGIGQISSEVPQNLSASRPQDRQFILSSKKLLLSDSGFYLCAWSVGGIRETQYFGPGTRLLVL.

The chain uses TRBV15 and TRBJ2-3; 8 bases are a match to TRBD1. Germline CDR1 and CDR2: LNHNV and YYDKDF (reference sequence). There are 15 residues in the CDR3. The junction had 7 bases not matched to a gene; V was cut back by 2 bases and J by 6 bases. CDR3: CATSRQGAHGDTQYF. CDR3 nucleotide sequence: TGTGCCACCAGCAGACAGGGGGCCCACGGTGATACGCAGTATTTT.

This clonotype was seen more than once but under ten times. The rearrangement links TRBV6-1 to TRBJ2-3; 7 bases line up with TRBD1. V was pared by 8 bases and J by 5 bases, with 7 bases of the junction left unmatched. The CDR3 extends over 13 amino acids. Germline V CDR1 and CDR2: MNHNS, SASEGT. CDR3 nucleotide sequence: TGTGCCAGCGAAGGGGGCGCGGGAGATACGCAGTATTTT. Translating it yields CASEGGAGDTQYF.

In this sample, this clonotype turned up a few times. The V gene is TRBV9, the J gene TRBJ2-5, with 9 nucleotides matching TRBD2. Trimming took 4 bases from V and 7 from J; bases not matched to a gene: 14. Germline-derived CDR1 and CDR2 are SGDLS and YYNGEE. The CDR3 runs 16 residues. This CDR3 reads CASSSGGGGAGGTQYF. The CDR3 DNA reads TGTGCCAGCAGCTCCGGAGGCGGGGGGGCCGGTGGGACCCAGTACTTC. Supplemented by reference TRBV9 and TRBJ2-5, the full variable domain reads DSGVTQTPKHLITATGQRVTLRCSPRSGDLSVYWYQQSLDQGLQFLIQYYNGEERAKGNILERFSAQQFPDLHSELNLSSLELGDSALYFCASSSGGGGAGGTQYFGPGTRLLVL.

The chain couples TRBV6-1 to TRBJ1-6; D not certain. The CDR3 consists of 15 residues. V shed 5 bases and J shed 0 bases, with 8 bases lying between them. Germline CDR1 and CDR2: MNHNS and SASEGT. The CDR3 DNA reads as TGTGCCAGCAGTCAAATCGGCTCCTATAATTCACCCCTCCACTTT. Residues: CASSQIGSYNSPLHF.

The chain joins TRBV9 to TRBJ1-3; D is uncertain. Germline V gives CDR1 SGDLS, CDR2 YYNGEE. V lost 2 bases, J lost 0 bases, and 9 bases lay in between. The CDR3 covers 15 residues. This CDR3 reads CASSVGEGSGNTIYF. CDR3 nucleotide sequence: TGTGCCAGCAGCGTCGGGGAGGGCTCTGGAAACACCATATATTTT.

The table lists this clonotype with a few counts. This chain uses TRBV12-3 or TRBV12-4 with TRBJ2-7; TRBD1 matches 11 bases. The CDR3 is 15 residues long. Trimming removed 6 bases from V and 0 bases from J; junction bases left unmatched: 4. This CDR3 is CASRRGTGGSYEQYF. CDR3 in DNA: TGTGCCAGCAGGAGAGGGACAGGGGGCTCCTACGAGCAGTACTTC.

This clonotype has more than one count but fewer than ten. This chain links TRBV6-2 or TRBV6-3 with TRBJ2-2; perhaps TRBD2 as D (6 bases). V lost 5 bases and J lost 5, with 6 bases in between. The germline V gene has CDR1 MNHEY and CDR2 SVGEGT. This CDR3 has 12 residues. The DNA for the CDR3 is TGTGCCAGCAGTGGGAGGACCGGGGAGCTGTTTTTT. This gives the protein CASSGRTGELFF.

V gene TRBV7-3 combines with J gene TRBJ2-3; 7 bases fit TRBD1. The ends lost 5 bases at V and 2 bases at J; junction bases unmatched: 7. The CDR3 runs to 15 residues. The germline gives CDR1 SGHTA, CDR2 FQGTGA. As DNA, the CDR3 is TGTGCCAGCAGCGCGCAGGGGGTCTCCACAGATACGCAGTATTTT. This encodes CASSAQGVSTDTQYF. Combining the CDR3 with reference TRBV7-3 and TRBJ2-3 gives the whole variable domain GAGVSQTPSNKVTEKGKYVELRCDPISGHTALYWYRQSLGQGPEFLIYFQGTGAADDSGLPNDRFFAVRPEGSVSTLKIQRTERGDSAVYLCASSAQGVSTDTQYFGPGTRLTVL.